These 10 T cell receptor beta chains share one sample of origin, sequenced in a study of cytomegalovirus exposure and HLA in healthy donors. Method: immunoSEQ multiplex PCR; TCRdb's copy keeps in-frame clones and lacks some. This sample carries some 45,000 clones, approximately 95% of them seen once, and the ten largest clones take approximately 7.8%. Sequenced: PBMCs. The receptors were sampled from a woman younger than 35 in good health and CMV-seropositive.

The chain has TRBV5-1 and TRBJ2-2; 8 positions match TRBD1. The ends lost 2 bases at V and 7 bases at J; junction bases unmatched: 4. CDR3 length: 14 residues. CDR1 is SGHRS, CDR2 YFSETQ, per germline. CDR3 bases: TGCGCCAGCAGCTTCGGACAGGGACACGGGGAGCTGTTTTTT. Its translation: CASSFGQGHGELFF.

In DNA, the CDR3 is TGTGCCAGCAGCGCCAGGGGGGTAGGGCCCCAGCATTTT. It is translated as CASSARGVGPQHF. The chain joins TRBV9 to TRBJ1-5, with 7 positions matching TRBD1. Germline values: CDR1 SGDLS, CDR2 YYNGEE. This CDR3 has 13 amino acids. Trimming took 3 bases from V and 9 from J; bases not matched to a gene: 6. Combining the CDR3 with reference TRBV9 and TRBJ1-5 gives the whole variable domain DSGVTQTPKHLITATGQRVTLRCSPRSGDLSVYWYQQSLDQGLQFLIQYYNGEERAKGNILERFSAQQFPDLHSELNLSSLELGDSALYFCASSARGVGPQHFGDGTRLSIL.

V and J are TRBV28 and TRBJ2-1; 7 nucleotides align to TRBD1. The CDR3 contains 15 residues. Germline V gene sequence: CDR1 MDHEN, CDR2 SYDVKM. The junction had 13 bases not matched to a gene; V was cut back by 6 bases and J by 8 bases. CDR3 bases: TGTGCCAGCAGCGCCCCCGAGGGGGCAGGCTATGAGCAGTTCTTC. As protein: CASSAPEGAGYEQFF.

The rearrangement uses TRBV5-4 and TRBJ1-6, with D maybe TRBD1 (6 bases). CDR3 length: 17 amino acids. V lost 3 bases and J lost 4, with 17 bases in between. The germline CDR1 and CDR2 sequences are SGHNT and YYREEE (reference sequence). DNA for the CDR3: TGTGCCAGCAGCTACCGTCCGGGACAAACTTATAATTCACCCCTCCACTTT. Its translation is CASSYRPGQTYNSPLHF.

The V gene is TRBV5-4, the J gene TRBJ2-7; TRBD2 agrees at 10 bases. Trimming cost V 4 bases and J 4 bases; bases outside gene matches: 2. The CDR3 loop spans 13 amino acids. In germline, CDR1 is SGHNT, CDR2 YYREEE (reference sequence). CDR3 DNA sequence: TGTGCCAGCAGCCCGACTAGCGGGTACGAGCAGTACTTC. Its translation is CASSPTSGYEQYF.

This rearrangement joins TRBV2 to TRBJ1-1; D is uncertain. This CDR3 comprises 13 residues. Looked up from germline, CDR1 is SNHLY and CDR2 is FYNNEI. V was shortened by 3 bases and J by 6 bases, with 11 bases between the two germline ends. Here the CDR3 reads CASSDGGRAEAFF. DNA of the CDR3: TGTGCCAGCAGTGATGGAGGGAGAGCTGAAGCTTTCTTT.

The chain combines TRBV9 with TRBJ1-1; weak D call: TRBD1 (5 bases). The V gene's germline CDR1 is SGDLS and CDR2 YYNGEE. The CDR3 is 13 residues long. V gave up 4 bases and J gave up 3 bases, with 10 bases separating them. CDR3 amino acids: CASSTDMDTEAFF. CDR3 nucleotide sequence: TGTGCCAGCAGCACGGACATGGACACTGAAGCTTTCTTT.

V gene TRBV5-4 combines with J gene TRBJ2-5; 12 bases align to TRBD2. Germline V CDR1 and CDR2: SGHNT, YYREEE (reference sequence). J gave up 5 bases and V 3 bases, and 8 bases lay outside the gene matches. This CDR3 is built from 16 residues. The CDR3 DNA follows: TGTGCCAGCAGCTCGTCTAGCGGGAGGGCGGGGGAGACCCAGTACTTC. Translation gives CASSSSSGRAGETQYF. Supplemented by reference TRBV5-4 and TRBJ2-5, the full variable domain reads ETGVTQSPTHLIKTRGQQVTLRCSSQSGHNTVSWYQQALGQGPQFIFQYYREEENGRGNFPPRFSGLQFPNYSSELNVNALELDDSALYLCASSSSSGRAGETQYFGPGTRLLVL.

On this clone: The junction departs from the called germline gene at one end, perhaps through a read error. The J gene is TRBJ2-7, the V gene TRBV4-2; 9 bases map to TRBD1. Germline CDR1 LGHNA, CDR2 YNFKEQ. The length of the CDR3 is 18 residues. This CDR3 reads CASSQGDRAVPASSEQYF. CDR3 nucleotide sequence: TGTGCCAGCAGTCAAGGGGACAGGGCTGTGCCAGCCTCCTCCGAGCAGTACTTC.

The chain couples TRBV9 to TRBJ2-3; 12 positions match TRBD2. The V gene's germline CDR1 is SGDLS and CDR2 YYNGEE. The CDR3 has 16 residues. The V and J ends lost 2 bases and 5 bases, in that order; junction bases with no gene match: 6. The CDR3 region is CASSVQTSGRRDTQYF. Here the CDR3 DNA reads TGTGCCAGCAGCGTCCAAACTAGCGGGAGGCGAGATACGCAGTATTTT.